The source of this T cell receptor beta chain is a study of cytomegalovirus exposure and HLA in healthy donors. The study's findings and limits: Most TCR beta V segments were productive about 87% or about 30% of the time in an earlier analysis. Later on, analysis showed that most CMV-associated TCR beta chains appeared to be HLA-restricted. 164 TCR beta chains were listed as cytomegalovirus-associated. Using the classifier, cytomegalovirus status was reportedly diagnosed with high specificity and sensitivity.

A word on this clone: The antigen is not known.

The PCR made use of 60 Vbeta and 13 Jbeta primers. TCRdb keeps only in-frame clones here, not all; method: immunoSEQ multiplex PCR. The sample has some 190,000 clones; 80% to 90% are singletons. CDR1 is SGHRS and CDR2 is YFSETQ in the germline V gene. V dropped 0 bases and J dropped 4; count of bases not matched to a gene: 6. The length of the CDR3 is 16 residues. This rearrangement joins TRBV5-1 to TRBJ2-5; 10 nucleotides line up with TRBD2. The specimen was PBMCs. The sequence was obtained from a male donor in good health and CMV-seronegative. For the CDR3, the DNA is TGCGCCAGCAGCTTGGATCTAGCGGGAGAAGGAGAGACCCAGTACTTC. As protein: CASSLDLAGEGETQYF.